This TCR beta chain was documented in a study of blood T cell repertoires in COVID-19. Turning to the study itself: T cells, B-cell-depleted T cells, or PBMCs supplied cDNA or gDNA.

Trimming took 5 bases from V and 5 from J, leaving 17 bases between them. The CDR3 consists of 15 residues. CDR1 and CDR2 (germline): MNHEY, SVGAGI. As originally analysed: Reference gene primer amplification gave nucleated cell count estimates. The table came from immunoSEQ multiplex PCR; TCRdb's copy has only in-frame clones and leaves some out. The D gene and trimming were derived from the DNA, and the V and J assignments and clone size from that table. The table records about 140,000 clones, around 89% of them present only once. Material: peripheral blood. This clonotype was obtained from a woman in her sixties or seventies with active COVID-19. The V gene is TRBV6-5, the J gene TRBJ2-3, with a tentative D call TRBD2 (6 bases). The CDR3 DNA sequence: TGTGCCAGCAGTCGTGGGGGGTCCTCAGGAGATACGCAGTATTTT. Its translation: CASSRGGSSGDTQYF.